This passage covers 32 T cell receptor beta chains from one sample sequenced in a study of T cells in Graves' hyperthyroidism and ophthalmopathy. The CDR3 regions of TCR beta were amplified from RNA transcripts. The TCR CDR3 was amplified in a first-round RT-PCR using the HTBI primer set. Each CDR3 protein is one row after TCRdb ran MiXCR on the multiplex PCR reads. The table has about 840,000 distinct CDR3 sequences, more than 30% seen once. The sample taken for sequencing was blood. These TCRs come from a man between 18 and 29 years old with Graves' hyperthyroidism.

This chain joins TRBV20-1 and TRBJ2-5, with TRBD2 matching over 9 bases. V lost 5 bases, J lost 1 base, and 8 bases stayed unmatched. CDR3 size: 15 residues. CDR1 and CDR2 from the germline V gene are DFQATT and SNEGSKA (reference sequence). The CDR3 nucleotides are TGCAGTGCTCCACTCCTAGCGGGGCCCCAAGAGACCCAGTACTTC. Protein sequence: CSAPLLAGPQETQYF.

This chain uses TRBV7-9 with TRBJ1-2; no reliable D call. Trimming shortened V by 1 base and J by 0 bases, and 9 bases separated the two germline ends. The CDR3 extends over 15 amino acids. The germline V gene encodes CDR1 SEHNR and CDR2 FQNEAQ (reference sequence). The CDR3 loop reads CASSLDPAANYGYTF. As DNA, the CDR3 is TGTGCCAGCAGCTTAGATCCAGCGGCTAACTATGGCTACACCTTC.

V and J are TRBV29-1 and TRBJ1-1; no definite D call. The CDR3 covers 13 residues. Trimming removed 3 bases at V and 4 bases at J, with 12 bases between. Germline CDR1 and CDR2: SQVTM and ANQGSEA. CDR3 protein: CSVDFTGGTEAFF. For the CDR3, the DNA is TGCAGCGTTGACTTTACGGGCGGCACTGAAGCTTTCTTT.

This clonotype was recorded a few times. The chain carries TRBV12-3 or TRBV12-4 and TRBJ1-4; no clear D gene. The V and J ends lost 6 bases and 0 bases respectively, with 17 bases between them. The CDR3 consists of 17 residues. CDR3 DNA: TGTGCCAGCAGCCTACAACCCGGACGGGCAACTAATGAAAAACTGTTTTTT. It codes for CASSLQPGRATNEKLFF.

The rearrangement links TRBV9 to TRBJ2-7, with 10 bases identical to TRBD1. Unmatched junction bases numbered 8, after V lost 5 bases and J lost 3 bases. Germline V gene lookup returns CDR1 SGDLS and CDR2 YYNGEE. This CDR3 has 15 residues. In nucleotides, the CDR3 is TGTGCCAGCAGTGGTAGGACAGGGGGGGACTACGAGCAGTACTTC. It codes for CASSGRTGGDYEQYF. The variable domain in full, completed from reference TRBV9 and TRBJ2-7, reads DSGVTQTPKHLITATGQRVTLRCSPRSGDLSVYWYQQSLDQGLQFLIQYYNGEERAKGNILERFSAQQFPDLHSELNLSSLELGDSALYFCASSGRTGGDYEQYFGPGTRLTVT.

This clonotype has a count of ten or more. The genes are TRBV7-8 and TRBJ2-2; the D is unclear. This CDR3 contains 15 residues. The germline V gene has CDR1 SGHVS and CDR2 FQNEAQ. The V and J ends lost 4 bases and 1 base respectively, with 10 bases between them. In nucleotides, the CDR3 is TGTGCCAGCAGCTCGGCGGCTATGAACACCGGGGAGCTGTTTTTT. Translated, it gives CASSSAAMNTGELFF.

The chain is built from TRBV20-1 and TRBJ2-7, with a possible D match to TRBD1 (6 bases). V lost 3 bases to trimming and J lost 3 bases, with 18 bases between them. Germline V lookup: CDR1 DFQATT, CDR2 SNEGSKA (reference sequence). The CDR3 is 15 residues long. As DNA, the CDR3 is TGCAGTGCTAGGACGGACAGTCGCTTGTTCTACGAGCAGTACTTC. It translates to CSARTDSRLFYEQYF.

V and J are TRBV6-5 and TRBJ1-6; maybe TRBD1 (5 bases). The germline gives CDR1 MNHEY, CDR2 SVGAGI. Trimming shortened V by 0 bases and J by 2 bases, and 8 bases separated the two germline ends. This CDR3 has 16 residues. Here the CDR3 DNA reads TGTGCCAGCAGTTACTCCGGGGCTACCTATAATTCACCCCTCCACTTT. This encodes CASSYSGATYNSPLHF.

The chain carries TRBV6-6 and TRBJ2-6, with D uncertain. Trimming left V 0 bases short and J 11 bases short, with 11 bases between. This CDR3 has 14 residues. The germline V gene has CDR1 MNHNY and CDR2 SVGAGI (reference sequence). The CDR3 loop is CASSYSLGVDVLTF. As DNA, the CDR3 is TGTGCCAGCAGTTACTCGTTAGGTGTCGACGTCCTGACTTTC.

The chain carries TRBV7-9 and TRBJ1-5; D gene uncertain. Trimming removed 5 bases at V and 8 bases at J, with 16 bases between. The CDR3 runs to 14 residues. Germline loops: CDR1 SEHNR, CDR2 FQNEAQ (reference sequence). The CDR3 here is CASSQDISSEPQHF. Written as DNA, the CDR3 is TGTGCCAGCAGCCAAGATATTTCAAGCGAGCCCCAGCATTTT.

The rearrangement joins TRBV9 to TRBJ2-6; the D gene is possibly TRBD2 (6 bases). CDR1 and CDR2 (germline): SGDLS, YYNGEE. This CDR3 is built from 17 residues. Deletions cut 0 bases from V and 4 bases from J, with 14 bases between. The CDR3 DNA sequence: TGTGCCAGCAGCGTAGCGTGGGGGGTCTCCGGGGCCAACGTCCTGACTTTC. It yields the protein CASSVAWGVSGANVLTF.

The V and J genes are TRBV5-6 and TRBJ2-7; D remains ambiguous. Germline lookup yields CDR1 SGHDT and CDR2 YYEEEE. The CDR3 runs to 11 residues. V gave up 4 bases and J gave up 6 bases, with 8 bases separating them. The CDR3 bases are TGTGCCAGCAGCATCTCCACCGAGCAGTACTTC. It yields the protein CASSISTEQYF.

The chain joins TRBV20-1 to TRBJ1-5; 11 bases match TRBD1. The trim removed 3 bases at V and 6 bases at J, leaving 10 bases unmatched. CDR3 size: 16 residues. CDR1 and CDR2 (germline): DFQATT, SNEGSKA (reference sequence). In nucleotides, the CDR3 is TGCAGTGCTAGGCCCCGGACAGGGGGCGAGGTTCAGCCCCAGCATTTT. It yields the protein CSARPRTGGEVQPQHF.

The rearrangement joins TRBV9 to TRBJ2-2; D ambiguous. V was shortened by 4 bases and J by 2 bases, with 9 bases between the two germline ends. This CDR3 contains 14 residues. Looked up from germline, CDR1 is SGDLS and CDR2 is YYNGEE. The CDR3 loop reads CASSPFTNTGELFF. CDR3 nucleotides: TGTGCCAGCAGCCCTTTTACAAACACCGGGGAGCTGTTTTTT.

In this sample, this clonotype turned up many times. The chain is built from TRBV7-6 and TRBJ2-7; D is unclear. Trimming took 1 base from V and 0 from J, leaving 7 bases between them. Germline lookup yields CDR1 SGHVS and CDR2 FNYEAQ. The length of the CDR3 is 14 residues. Here the CDR3 DNA reads TGTGCCAGCAGCTTAGACAACCCCTCCTACGAGCAGTACTTC. Protein product: CASSLDNPSYEQYF.

The V call is TRBV4-3, the J call TRBJ1-5; tentatively, D is TRBD1 (5 bases). The CDR3 consists of 15 residues. The germline V gene has CDR1 LGHNA and CDR2 YSLEER. V dropped 0 bases and J dropped 4 bases, with 10 bases sitting between them. CDR3 bases: TGCGCCAGCAGCCAAGATTGGACACAAAATCAGCCCCAGCATTTT. Its translation: CASSQDWTQNQPQHF.

The DNA for the CDR3 is TGTGCCAGCAGCTTATTGGCGGGAGCGACCGGGGAGCTGTTTTTT. Protein: CASSLLAGATGELFF. The genes are TRBV7-2 and TRBJ2-2; 7 bases map to TRBD2. This CDR3 has 15 residues. In germline, CDR1 is SGHTA, CDR2 FQGNSA. V was clipped by 2 bases and J by 5 bases; unmatched bases: 5.

The CDR3 DNA sequence: TGCGCCAGCAGCCATAACCCTCCAGGGGATGACGAAGCTTTCTTT. Translating it yields CASSHNPPGDDEAFF. The rearrangement uses TRBV4-1 and TRBJ1-1, with a tentative D call TRBD1 (6 bases). Trimming removed 3 bases at V and 8 bases at J, with 19 bases between. Per the germline V gene, CDR1 is MGHRA and CDR2 is YSYEKL. The CDR3 runs 15 residues.

This clonotype was seen many times. The chain joins TRBV2 to TRBJ1-1, with TRBD1 matching over 8 bases. The trim removed 5 bases at V and 4 bases at J, leaving 12 bases unmatched. Germline V gene sequence: CDR1 SNHLY, CDR2 FYNNEI. CDR3 length: 16 residues. CDR3 in DNA: TGTGCCAGCAGTCGCCTAGAGACAGGGGCGAGCACTGAAGCTTTCTTT. This sequence encodes CASSRLETGASTEAFF.

This clonotype was observed a few times. DNA of the CDR3: TGTGCCAGTAGTAGGTCGACAGTCCAAGAGACCCAGTACTTC. It codes for CASSRSTVQETQYF. V usage is TRBV7-2 and J usage is TRBJ2-5, with D perhaps matching TRBD1 (5 bases). Between the trimmed V and J ends, which lost 9 bases and 1 base, there was a span of 15 bases. CDR3 length equals 14 residues. CDR1 and CDR2 from the germline V gene are SGHTA and FQGNSA. Full variable domain (remainder filled in from reference TRBV7-2 and TRBJ2-5): GAGVSQSPSNKVTEKGKDVELRCDPISGHTALYWYRQSLGQGLEFLIYFQGNSAPDKSGLPSDRFSAERTGGSVSTLTIQRTQQEDSAVYLCASSRSTVQETQYFGPGTRLLVL.

In DNA, the CDR3 is TGTGCCAGCGCTGGACGGGGAACCGGGGAGCTGTTTTTT. The encoded protein is CASAGRGTGELFF. This sequence joins TRBV9 and TRBJ2-2; TRBD2 might be the D (5 bases). Per the germline V gene, CDR1 is SGDLS and CDR2 is YYNGEE. This CDR3 has 13 amino acids. Trimming stripped 7 bases from V and 5 bases from J, with 12 bases between.

The sample holds a few counts of this clonotype. The chain links TRBV5-1 to TRBJ2-7; 9 nucleotides align to TRBD2. This CDR3 has 17 amino acids. Losses at the gene ends were 0 bases for V and 0 bases for J; bases not matched to a gene: 7. Germline V CDR1 and CDR2: SGHRS, YFSETQ. Here the CDR3 DNA reads TGCGCCAGCAGCTTGGGGTCCACTAGCGGGTTCTCCTACGAGCAGTACTTC. It yields the protein CASSLGSTSGFSYEQYF.

The chain is built from TRBV10-3 and TRBJ1-2; 7 bases map to TRBD1. CDR1 and CDR2 from the germline V gene are ENHRY and SYGVKD. V lost 0 bases to trimming and J lost 0 bases; unmatched junction nucleotides: 1. The CDR3 extends over 15 amino acids. The CDR3 nucleotides are TGTGCCATCAGTGAGTCGGGACAGACTAACTATGGCTACACCTTC. Translation gives CAISESGQTNYGYTF.

Notes on this clonotype: A read error may explain this, as a much larger clone is one base away. V gene TRBV12-3 or TRBV12-4 combines with J gene TRBJ1-2; perhaps TRBD1 as D (5 bases). The CDR3 runs 12 residues. The CDR3 DNA is TGTGCCAGCACGGGACCCTTTGTGGGCTTCACCTTC. Translation gives CASTGPFVGFTF.

This clonotype was counted a few times. The V gene is TRBV9, the J gene TRBJ1-1; D may be TRBD1 (5 bases). From germline, CDR1 is SGDLS and CDR2 YYNGEE. CDR3 length: 16 amino acids. Deletions cut 5 bases from V and 1 base from J, with 18 bases between. The CDR3 bases are TGTGCCAGCAGTTTTATACCGGGACGGGCGAACACTGAAGCTTTCTTT. It yields the protein CASSFIPGRANTEAFF.

V and J are TRBV7-2 and TRBJ2-1; 7 bases map to TRBD2. The J segment lost 6 bases and the V segment lost 1 base, leaving 3 bases of the junction unmatched. The CDR3 consists of 14 residues. CDR1 is SGHTA and CDR2 is FQGNSA in the germline V gene. The CDR3 loop is CASSLVSGGNEQFF. CDR3 bases: TGTGCCAGCAGCTTAGTTTCGGGGGGCAATGAGCAGTTCTTC.

With regard to this clonotype: A single base separates this from a much larger clone, so it may be a read error. The V call is TRBV7-7, the J call TRBJ2-5; D gene unclear. Germline V gene data show CDR1 as SSHAT and CDR2 as FNYEAQ (reference sequence). There are 13 residues in the CDR3. The CDR3 nucleotides are TGTGCTAGCAGCTTAGCAAGGCTAGAGACCCAGTACTTC. Translation gives CASSLARLETQYF.

The chain is built from TRBV20-1 and TRBJ1-5; 7 bases align to TRBD1. The CDR3 is 13 residues long. From germline, CDR1 is DFQATT and CDR2 SNEGSKA (reference sequence). The junction had 6 bases not matched to a gene; V was cut back by 3 bases and J by 7 bases. The CDR3, as DNA: TGCAGTGCTAGTAAAGGGGGCCACCAGCCCCAGCATTTT. Protein: CSASKGGHQPQHF.

This clonotype appeared a few times. The CDR3 loop reads CASSRTNGNYGYTF. CDR3 bases: TGTGCCAGCAGCCGAACAAACGGGAACTATGGCTACACCTTC. V usage is TRBV3-1 and J usage is TRBJ1-2; no clear D gene. This CDR3 spans 14 amino acids. From germline, CDR1 is LGHDT and CDR2 YNNKEL (reference sequence). V was cut by 4 bases and J by 2 bases, with 11 bases left in between.

The sample holds a few counts of this clonotype. The chain is built from TRBV11-2 and TRBJ2-7; D not certain. This CDR3 has 13 amino acids. The germline CDR1 and CDR2 sequences are SGHAT and FQNNGV. Trimming removed 3 bases at V and 2 bases at J, with 8 bases between. The CDR3: CASSLEPTYEQYF. The CDR3 nucleotides are TGTGCCAGCAGCTTGGAGCCTACCTACGAGCAGTACTTC.

This clonotype was observed a single time. The chain joins TRBV20-1 to TRBJ2-7; D ambiguous. V lost 0 bases and J lost 2, with 11 bases in between. This CDR3 is built from 14 residues. In germline, CDR1 is DFQATT, CDR2 SNEGSKA (reference sequence). This CDR3 is CSARDPAVAYEQYF. The DNA of the CDR3 is TGCAGTGCTAGAGATCCCGCAGTAGCCTACGAGCAGTACTTC.

CDR3 coding DNA: TGCGCCAGCAGCCCTGTACGAGTTTTGACGAACACTGAAGCTTTCTTT. Protein product: CASSPVRVLTNTEAFF. The rearrangement joins TRBV5-1 to TRBJ1-1; unclear D gene. Trimming removed 4 bases from V and 1 base from J, with 17 bases in between. Germline V gene lookup returns CDR1 SGHRS and CDR2 YFSETQ. The CDR3 spans 16 residues.